This entry lists 5 T cell receptor beta chains sequenced from one sample in a study of cytomegalovirus exposure and HLA in healthy donors. The PCR had 60 Vbeta and 13 Jbeta primers. Sequenced by immunoSEQ multiplex PCR; TCRdb stores in-frame clones only, minus some. The sample has more than 85,000 clones; around three quarters are singletons. Specimen: PBMCs. Receptor source: a woman aged 45-65 years in good health and CMV-seropositive.

V and J are TRBV9 and TRBJ2-3, with 8 bases identical to TRBD2. CDR1 is SGDLS and CDR2 is YYNGEE in the germline V gene. V gave up 0 bases and J gave up 2 bases; unmatched junction bases: 8. CDR3 length: 17 residues. The DNA of the CDR3 is TGTGCCAGCAGCGTAGCTGGGAGCGGGGGCTTCACAGATACGCAGTATTTT. Amino acid sequence: CASSVAGSGGFTDTQYF.

The J gene is TRBJ1-5, the V gene TRBV18, with TRBD1 matching over 10 bases. Germline trimming cut 0 bases from V and 3 bases from J; bases unmatched to any gene: 2. The CDR3 consists of 16 residues. Germline values: CDR1 KGHSH, CDR2 LQKENI. The CDR3 is CASSPPDRGFNQPQHF. The CDR3 DNA sequence: TGTGCCAGCTCACCACCGGACAGGGGGTTCAATCAGCCCCAGCATTTT.

The CDR3, as DNA: TGTGCCAGCAGTGAAAGGGGGGGGACTAGCGCCAATGAGCAGTTCTTC. Its translation is CASSERGGTSANEQFF. The chain links TRBV2 to TRBJ2-1; TRBD2 agrees at 10 bases. The ends lost 2 bases at V and 6 bases at J; junction bases unmatched: 7. The length of the CDR3 is 16 residues. Germline V gives CDR1 SNHLY, CDR2 FYNNEI.

This clone has just one count. This chain connects TRBV11-1 to TRBJ2-7; no clear D. V lost 1 base and J lost 4, with 11 bases in between. The CDR3 is made up of 14 amino acids. Germline V gene sequence: CDR1 SGHAT, CDR2 FQDESV (reference sequence). CDR3 sequence reads: CASSLGLNRYEQYF. The CDR3 DNA follows: TGTGCCAGCAGCTTAGGTCTTAACCGGTACGAGCAGTACTTC. Supplemented by reference TRBV11-1 and TRBJ2-7, the full variable domain reads EAEVAQSPRYKITEKSQAVAFWCDPISGHATLYWYRQILGQGPELLVQFQDESVVDDSQLPKDRFSAERLKGVDSTLKIQPAELGDSAMYLCASSLGLNRYEQYFGPGTRLTVT.

The chain has TRBV4-1 and TRBJ2-7, with 7 bases lining up with TRBD1. The CDR3 runs to 15 residues. Germline V gene lookup returns CDR1 MGHRA and CDR2 YSYEKL. J was trimmed by 3 bases and V by 2 bases; bases with no gene match: 7. The CDR3 protein is CASSQRAGGFYEQYF. The CDR3 nucleotides read TGCGCCAGCAGCCAACGCGCAGGGGGTTTCTACGAGCAGTACTTC.